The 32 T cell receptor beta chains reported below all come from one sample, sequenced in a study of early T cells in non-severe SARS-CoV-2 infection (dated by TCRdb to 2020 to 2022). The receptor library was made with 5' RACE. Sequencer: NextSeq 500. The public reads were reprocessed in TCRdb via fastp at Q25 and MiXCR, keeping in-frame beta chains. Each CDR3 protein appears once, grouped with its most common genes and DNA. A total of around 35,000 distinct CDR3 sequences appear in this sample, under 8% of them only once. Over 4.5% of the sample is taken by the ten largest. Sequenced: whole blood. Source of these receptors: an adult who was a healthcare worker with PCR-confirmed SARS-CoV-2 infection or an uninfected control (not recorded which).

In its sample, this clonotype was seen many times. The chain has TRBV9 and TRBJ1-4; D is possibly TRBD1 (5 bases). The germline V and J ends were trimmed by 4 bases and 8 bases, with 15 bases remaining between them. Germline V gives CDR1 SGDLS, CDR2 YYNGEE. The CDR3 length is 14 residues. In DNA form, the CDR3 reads TGTGCCAGCAGCCCGTCAGGGACGGGGGAAAAACTGTTTTTT. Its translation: CASSPSGTGEKLFF.

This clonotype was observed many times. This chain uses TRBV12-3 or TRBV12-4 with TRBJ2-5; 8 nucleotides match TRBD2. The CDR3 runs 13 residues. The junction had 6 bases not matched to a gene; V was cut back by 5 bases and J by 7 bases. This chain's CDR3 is CASSQREPRTQYF. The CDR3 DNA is TGTGCCAGCAGTCAGCGGGAGCCGCGGACCCAGTACTTC.

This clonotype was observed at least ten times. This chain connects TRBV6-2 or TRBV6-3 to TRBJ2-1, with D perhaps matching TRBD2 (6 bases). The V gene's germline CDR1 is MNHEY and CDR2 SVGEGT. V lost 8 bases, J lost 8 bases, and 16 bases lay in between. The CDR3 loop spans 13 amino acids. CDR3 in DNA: TGTGCCAGCTCTCGGAGGGATACGGATGAGCAGTTCTTC. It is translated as CASSRRDTDEQFF.

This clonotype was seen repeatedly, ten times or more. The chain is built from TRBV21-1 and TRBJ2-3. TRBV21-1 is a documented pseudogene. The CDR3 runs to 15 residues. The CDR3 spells CASSTFSTHTDTQYF. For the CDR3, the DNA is TGTGCCAGCAGCACCTTCTCGACCCACACAGATACGCAGTATTTT.

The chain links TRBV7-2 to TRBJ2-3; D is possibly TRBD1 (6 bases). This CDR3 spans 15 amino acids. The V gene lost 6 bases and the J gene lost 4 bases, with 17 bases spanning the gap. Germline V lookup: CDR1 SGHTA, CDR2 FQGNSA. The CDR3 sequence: CASSMVQGGADTQYF. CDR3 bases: TGTGCCAGCAGTATGGTACAGGGCGGTGCAGATACGCAGTATTTT.

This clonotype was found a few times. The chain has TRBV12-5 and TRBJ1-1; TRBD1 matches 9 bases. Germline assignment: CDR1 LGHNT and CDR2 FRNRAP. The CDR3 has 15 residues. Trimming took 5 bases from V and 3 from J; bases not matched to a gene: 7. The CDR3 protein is CASGPGQGSDTEAFF. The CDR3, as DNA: TGTGCTAGTGGTCCGGGACAGGGTAGCGACACTGAAGCTTTCTTT.

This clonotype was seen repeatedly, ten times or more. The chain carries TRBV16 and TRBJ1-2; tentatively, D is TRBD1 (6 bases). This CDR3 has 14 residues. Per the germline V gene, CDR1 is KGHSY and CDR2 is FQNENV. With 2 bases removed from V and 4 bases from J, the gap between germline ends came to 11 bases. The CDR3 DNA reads TGTGCCAGCAGCCAACGACAGGCCTTCTATGGCTACACCTTC. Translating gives CASSQRQAFYGYTF.

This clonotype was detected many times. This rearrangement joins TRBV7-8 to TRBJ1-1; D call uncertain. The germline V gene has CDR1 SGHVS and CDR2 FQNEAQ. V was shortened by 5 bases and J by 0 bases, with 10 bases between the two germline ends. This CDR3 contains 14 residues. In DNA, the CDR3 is TGTGCCAGCAGCCTAGACCGAGTGAACACTGAAGCTTTCTTT. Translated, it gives CASSLDRVNTEAFF.

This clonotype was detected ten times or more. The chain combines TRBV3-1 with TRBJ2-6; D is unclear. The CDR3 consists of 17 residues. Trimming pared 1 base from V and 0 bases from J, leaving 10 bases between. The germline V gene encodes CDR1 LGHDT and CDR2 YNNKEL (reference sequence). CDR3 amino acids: CASSQVQLFSGANVLTF. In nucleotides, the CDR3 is TGTGCCAGCAGCCAAGTACAGCTGTTCTCTGGGGCCAACGTCCTGACTTTC.

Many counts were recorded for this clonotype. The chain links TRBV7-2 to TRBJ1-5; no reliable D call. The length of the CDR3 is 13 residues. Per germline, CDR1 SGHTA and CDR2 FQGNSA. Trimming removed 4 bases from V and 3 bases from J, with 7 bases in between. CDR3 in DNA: TGTGCCAGCAGCTCCCAACCCAATCAGCCCCAGCATTTT. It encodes CASSSQPNQPQHF.

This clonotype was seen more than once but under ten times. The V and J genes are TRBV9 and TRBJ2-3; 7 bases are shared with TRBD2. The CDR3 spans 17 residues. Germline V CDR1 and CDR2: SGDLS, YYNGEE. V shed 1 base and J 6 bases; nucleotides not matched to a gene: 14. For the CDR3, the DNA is TGTGCCAGCAGCGTATTCGCGGGAGTTTATCCATCTGATACGCAGTATTTT. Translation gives CASSVFAGVYPSDTQYF.

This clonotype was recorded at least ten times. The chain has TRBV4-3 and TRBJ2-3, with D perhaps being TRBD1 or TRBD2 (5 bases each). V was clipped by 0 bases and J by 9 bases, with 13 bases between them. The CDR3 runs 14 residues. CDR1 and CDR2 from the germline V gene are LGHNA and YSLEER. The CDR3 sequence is CASSQEAGPGTQYF. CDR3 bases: TGCGCCAGCAGCCAAGAGGCAGGGCCGGGGACGCAGTATTTT.

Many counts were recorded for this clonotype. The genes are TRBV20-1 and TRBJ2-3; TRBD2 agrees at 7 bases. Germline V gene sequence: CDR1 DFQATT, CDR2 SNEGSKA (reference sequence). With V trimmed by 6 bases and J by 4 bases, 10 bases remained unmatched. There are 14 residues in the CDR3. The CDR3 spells CSALEGREPDTQYF. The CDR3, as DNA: TGCAGTGCCCTGGAGGGGCGGGAGCCAGATACGCAGTATTTT.

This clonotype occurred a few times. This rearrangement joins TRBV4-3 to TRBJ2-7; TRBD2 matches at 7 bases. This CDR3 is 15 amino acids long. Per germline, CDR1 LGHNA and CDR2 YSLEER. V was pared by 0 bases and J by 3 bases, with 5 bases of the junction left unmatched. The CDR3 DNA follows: TGCGCCAGCAGCCAAGACCCTAGCGGTATCTACGAGCAGTACTTC. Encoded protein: CASSQDPSGIYEQYF.

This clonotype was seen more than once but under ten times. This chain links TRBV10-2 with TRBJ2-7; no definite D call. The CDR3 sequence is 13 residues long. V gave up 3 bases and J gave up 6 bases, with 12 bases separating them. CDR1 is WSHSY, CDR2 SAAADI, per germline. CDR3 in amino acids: CASSEFRRREQYF. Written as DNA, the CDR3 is TGCGCCAGCAGTGAATTTCGTCGGCGCGAGCAGTACTTC.

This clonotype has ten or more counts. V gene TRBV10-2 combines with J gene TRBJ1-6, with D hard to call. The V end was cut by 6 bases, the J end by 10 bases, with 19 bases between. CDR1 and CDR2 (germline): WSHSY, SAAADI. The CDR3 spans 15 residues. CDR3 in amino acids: CASSSPGPSRSPLHF. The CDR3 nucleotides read TGCGCCAGCAGCTCCCCGGGCCCCTCCAGGTCACCCCTCCACTTT.

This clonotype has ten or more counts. The CDR3 here is CASSPDGRFSTDTQYF. CDR3 nucleotides: TGTGCCAGCAGCCCAGACGGGAGGTTTAGCACAGATACGCAGTATTTT. The rearrangement uses TRBV7-8 and TRBJ2-3, with TRBD2 matching 7 bases. J gave up 0 bases and V 5 bases, and 8 bases lay outside the gene matches. Germline CDR1 SGHVS, CDR2 FQNEAQ. This CDR3 has 16 residues.

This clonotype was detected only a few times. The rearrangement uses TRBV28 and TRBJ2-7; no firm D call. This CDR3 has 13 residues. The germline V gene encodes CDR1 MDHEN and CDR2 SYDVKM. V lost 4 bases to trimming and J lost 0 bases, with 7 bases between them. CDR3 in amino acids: CASSYSSSYEQYF. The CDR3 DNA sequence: TGTGCCAGCAGTTACTCCAGCTCCTACGAGCAGTACTTC.

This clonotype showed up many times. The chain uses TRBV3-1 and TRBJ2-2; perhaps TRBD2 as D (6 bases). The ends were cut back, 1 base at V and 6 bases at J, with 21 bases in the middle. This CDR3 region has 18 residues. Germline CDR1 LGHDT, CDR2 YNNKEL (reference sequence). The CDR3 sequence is CASSQVAQWPLAAGELFF. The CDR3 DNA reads TGTGCCAGCAGCCAAGTCGCTCAATGGCCACTAGCCGCCGGGGAGCTGTTTTTT. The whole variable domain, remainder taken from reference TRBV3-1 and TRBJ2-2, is DTAVSQTPKYLVTQMGNDKSIKCEQNLGHDTMYWYKQDSKKFLKIMFSYNNKELIINETVPNRFSPKSPDKAHLNLHINSLELGDSAVYFCASSQVAQWPLAAGELFFGEGSRLTVL.

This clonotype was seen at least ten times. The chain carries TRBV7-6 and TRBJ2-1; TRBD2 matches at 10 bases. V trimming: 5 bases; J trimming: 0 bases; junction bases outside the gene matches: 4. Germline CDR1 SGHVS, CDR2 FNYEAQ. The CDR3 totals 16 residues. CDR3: CASSRTSGGSYNEQFF. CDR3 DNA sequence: TGTGCCAGCAGCAGGACTAGCGGAGGCTCCTACAATGAGCAGTTCTTC.

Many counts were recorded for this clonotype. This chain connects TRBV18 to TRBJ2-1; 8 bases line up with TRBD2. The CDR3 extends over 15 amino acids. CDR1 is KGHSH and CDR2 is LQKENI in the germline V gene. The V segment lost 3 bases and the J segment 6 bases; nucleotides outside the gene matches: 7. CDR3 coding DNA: TGTGCCAGCTCACCGAGAGCGGGAGTCGGCAATGAGCAGTTCTTC. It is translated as CASSPRAGVGNEQFF.

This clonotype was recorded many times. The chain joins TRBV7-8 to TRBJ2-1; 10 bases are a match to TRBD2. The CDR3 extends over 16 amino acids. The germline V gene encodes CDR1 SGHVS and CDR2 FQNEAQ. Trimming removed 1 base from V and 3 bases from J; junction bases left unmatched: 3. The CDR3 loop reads CASSLGASGSYNEQFF. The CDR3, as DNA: TGTGCCAGCAGCTTAGGGGCTAGCGGGAGCTACAATGAGCAGTTCTTC. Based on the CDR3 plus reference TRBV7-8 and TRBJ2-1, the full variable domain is GAGVSQSPRYKVAKRGQDVALRCDPISGHVSLFWYQQALGQGPEFLTYFQNEAQLDKSGLPSDRFFAERPEGSVSTLKIQRTQQEDSAVYLCASSLGASGSYNEQFFGPGTRLTVL.

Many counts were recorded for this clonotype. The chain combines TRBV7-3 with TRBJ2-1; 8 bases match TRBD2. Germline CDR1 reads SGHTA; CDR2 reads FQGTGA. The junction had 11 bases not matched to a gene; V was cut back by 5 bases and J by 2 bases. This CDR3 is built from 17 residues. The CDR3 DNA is TGTGCCAGCAGCCCAATTCCCAGCGGGGGAGCCTACAATGAGCAGTTCTTC. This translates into CASSPIPSGGAYNEQFF.

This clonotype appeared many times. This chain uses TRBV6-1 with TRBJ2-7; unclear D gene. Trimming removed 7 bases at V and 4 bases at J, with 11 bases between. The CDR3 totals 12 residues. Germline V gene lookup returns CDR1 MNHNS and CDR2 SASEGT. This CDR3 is CASTQEIYEQYF. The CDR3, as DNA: TGTGCCAGCACTCAGGAAATTTACGAGCAGTACTTC.

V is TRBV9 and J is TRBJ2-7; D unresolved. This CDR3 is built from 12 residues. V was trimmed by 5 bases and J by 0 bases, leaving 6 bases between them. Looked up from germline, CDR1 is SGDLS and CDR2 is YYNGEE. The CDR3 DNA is TGTGCCAGCAGTGGAACCTCCTACGAGCAGTACTTC. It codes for CASSGTSYEQYF.

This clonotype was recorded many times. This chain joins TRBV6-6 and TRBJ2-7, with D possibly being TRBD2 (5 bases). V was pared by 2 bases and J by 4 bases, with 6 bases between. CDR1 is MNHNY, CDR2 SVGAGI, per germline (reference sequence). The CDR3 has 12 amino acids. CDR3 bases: TGTGCCAGCAGTTACGCGGGTTACGAGCAGTACTTC. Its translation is CASSYAGYEQYF.

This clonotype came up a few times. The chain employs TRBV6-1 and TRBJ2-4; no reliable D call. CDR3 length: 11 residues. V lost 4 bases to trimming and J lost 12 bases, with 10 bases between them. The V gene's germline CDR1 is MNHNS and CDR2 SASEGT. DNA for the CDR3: TGTGCCAGCAGTGGAACGCAGAGTCAGTACTTC. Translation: CASSGTQSQYF.

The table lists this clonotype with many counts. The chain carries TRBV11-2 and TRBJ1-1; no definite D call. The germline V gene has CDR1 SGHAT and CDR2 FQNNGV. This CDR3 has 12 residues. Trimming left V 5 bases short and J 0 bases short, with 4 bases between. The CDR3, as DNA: TGTGCCAGCAGCCGACTGAACACTGAAGCTTTCTTT. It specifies CASSRLNTEAFF.

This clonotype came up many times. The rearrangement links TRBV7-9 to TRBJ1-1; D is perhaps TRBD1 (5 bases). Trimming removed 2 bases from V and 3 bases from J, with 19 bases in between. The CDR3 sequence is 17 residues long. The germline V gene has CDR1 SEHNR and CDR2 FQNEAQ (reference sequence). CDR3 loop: CASSLRPQGFKDTEAFF. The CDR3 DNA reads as TGTGCCAGCAGCTTAAGGCCCCAGGGATTTAAGGACACTGAAGCTTTCTTT.

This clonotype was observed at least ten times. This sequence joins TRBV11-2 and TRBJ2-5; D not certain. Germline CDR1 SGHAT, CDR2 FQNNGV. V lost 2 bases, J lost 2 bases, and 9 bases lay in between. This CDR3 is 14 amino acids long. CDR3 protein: CASSLRRIQETQYF. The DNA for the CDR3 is TGTGCCAGCAGCTTACGCCGAATACAAGAGACCCAGTACTTC.

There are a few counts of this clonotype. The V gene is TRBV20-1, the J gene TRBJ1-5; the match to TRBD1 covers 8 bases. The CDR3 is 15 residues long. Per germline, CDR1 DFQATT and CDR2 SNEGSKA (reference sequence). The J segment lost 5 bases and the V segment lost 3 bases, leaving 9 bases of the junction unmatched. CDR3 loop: CSASFQGQGYQPQHF. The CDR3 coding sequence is TGCAGTGCTAGCTTTCAAGGACAGGGCTATCAGCCCCAGCATTTT.

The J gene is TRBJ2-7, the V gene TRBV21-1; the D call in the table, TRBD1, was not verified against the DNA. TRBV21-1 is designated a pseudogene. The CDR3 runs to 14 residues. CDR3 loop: CASSKGPRAYEQYF. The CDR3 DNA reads TGTGCCAGCAGCAAAGGTCCCAGGGCATACGAGCAGTACTTC.